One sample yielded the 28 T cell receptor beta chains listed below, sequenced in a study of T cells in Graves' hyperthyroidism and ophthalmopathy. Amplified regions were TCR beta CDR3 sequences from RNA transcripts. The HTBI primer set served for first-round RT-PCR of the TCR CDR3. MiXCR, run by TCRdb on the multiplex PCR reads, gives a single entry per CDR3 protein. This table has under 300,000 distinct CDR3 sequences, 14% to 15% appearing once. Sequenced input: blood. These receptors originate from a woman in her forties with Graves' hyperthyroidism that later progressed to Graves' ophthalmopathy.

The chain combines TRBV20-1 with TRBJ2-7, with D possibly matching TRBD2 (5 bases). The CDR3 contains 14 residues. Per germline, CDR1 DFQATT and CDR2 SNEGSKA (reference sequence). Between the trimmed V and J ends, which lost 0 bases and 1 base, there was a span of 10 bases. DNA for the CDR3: TGCAGTGCTAGAGATTTCACTAGTTCCTACGAGCAGTACTTC. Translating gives CSARDFTSSYEQYF.

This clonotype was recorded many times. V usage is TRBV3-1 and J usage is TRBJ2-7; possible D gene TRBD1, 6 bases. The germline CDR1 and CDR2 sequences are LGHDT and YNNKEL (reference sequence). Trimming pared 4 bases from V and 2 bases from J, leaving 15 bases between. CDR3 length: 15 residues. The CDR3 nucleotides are TGTGCCAGCAGCCCGGGGACACTCTCTCCCTACGAGCAGTACTTC. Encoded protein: CASSPGTLSPYEQYF.

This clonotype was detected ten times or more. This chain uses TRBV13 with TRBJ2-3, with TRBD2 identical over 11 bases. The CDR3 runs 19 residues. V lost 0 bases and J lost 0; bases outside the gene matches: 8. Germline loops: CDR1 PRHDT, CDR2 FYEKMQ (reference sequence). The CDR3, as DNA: TGTGCCAGCAGCTTAGGAGTAGCGGGAGGGCCAGACAGCACAGATACGCAGTATTTT. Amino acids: CASSLGVAGGPDSTDTQYF.

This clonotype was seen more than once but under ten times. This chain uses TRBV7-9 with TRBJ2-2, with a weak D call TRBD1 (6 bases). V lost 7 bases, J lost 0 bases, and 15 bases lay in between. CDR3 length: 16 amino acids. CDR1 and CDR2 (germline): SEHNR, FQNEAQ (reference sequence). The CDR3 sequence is CASTRGAGANTGELFF. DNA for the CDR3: TGTGCCAGCACCAGAGGGGCAGGGGCGAACACCGGGGAGCTGTTTTTT.

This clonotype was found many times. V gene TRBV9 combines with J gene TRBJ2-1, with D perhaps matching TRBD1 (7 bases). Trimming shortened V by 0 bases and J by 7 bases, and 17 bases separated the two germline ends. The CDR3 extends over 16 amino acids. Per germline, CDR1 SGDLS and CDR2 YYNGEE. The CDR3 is CASSVAVSGGFNEQFF. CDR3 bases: TGTGCCAGCAGCGTAGCTGTTTCAGGGGGGTTTAATGAGCAGTTCTTC. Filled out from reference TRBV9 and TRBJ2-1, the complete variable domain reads DSGVTQTPKHLITATGQRVTLRCSPRSGDLSVYWYQQSLDQGLQFLIQYYNGEERAKGNILERFSAQQFPDLHSELNLSSLELGDSALYFCASSVAVSGGFNEQFFGPGTRLTVL.

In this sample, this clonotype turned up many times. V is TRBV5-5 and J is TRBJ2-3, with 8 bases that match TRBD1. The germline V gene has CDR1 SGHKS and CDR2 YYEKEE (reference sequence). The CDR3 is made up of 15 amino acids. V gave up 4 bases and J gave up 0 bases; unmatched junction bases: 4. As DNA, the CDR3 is TGTGCCAGCAGCGCTAGGACAGGGAGCACAGATACGCAGTATTTT. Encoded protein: CASSARTGSTDTQYF.

As DNA, the CDR3 is TGCGCCAGCAGCTTGTCGAGACTAGGGGTTCCTGGTACGCAGTATTTT. It encodes CASSLSRLGVPGTQYF. The chain couples TRBV5-1 to TRBJ2-3; D might be TRBD2 (6 bases). The germline V and J ends were trimmed by 1 base and 8 bases, with 20 bases remaining between them. The CDR3 length is 16 residues. The V gene's germline CDR1 is SGHRS and CDR2 YFSETQ.

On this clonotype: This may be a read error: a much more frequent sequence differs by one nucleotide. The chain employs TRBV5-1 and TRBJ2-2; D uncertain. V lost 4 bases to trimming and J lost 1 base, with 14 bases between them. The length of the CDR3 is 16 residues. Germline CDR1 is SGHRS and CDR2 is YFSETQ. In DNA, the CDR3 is TGCGCCAGCAGCGGAAAAAATATGGGGAACACCGGGGAGCTGTTTTTT. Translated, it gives CASSGKNMGNTGELFF.

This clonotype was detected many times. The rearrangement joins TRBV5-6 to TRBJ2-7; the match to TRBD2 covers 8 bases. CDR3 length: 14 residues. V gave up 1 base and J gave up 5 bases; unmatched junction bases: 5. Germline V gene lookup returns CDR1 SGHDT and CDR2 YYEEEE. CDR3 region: CASSLMAGGNEQYF. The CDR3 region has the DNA TGTGCCAGCAGCTTGATGGCGGGAGGCAACGAGCAGTACTTC.

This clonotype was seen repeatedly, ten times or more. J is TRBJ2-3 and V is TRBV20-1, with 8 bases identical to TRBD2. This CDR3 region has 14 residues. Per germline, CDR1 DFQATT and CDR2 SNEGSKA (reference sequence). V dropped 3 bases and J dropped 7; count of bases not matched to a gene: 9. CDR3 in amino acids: CSASPAGVMNTQYF. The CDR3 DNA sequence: TGCAGTGCTAGCCCAGCGGGAGTTATGAATACGCAGTATTTT.

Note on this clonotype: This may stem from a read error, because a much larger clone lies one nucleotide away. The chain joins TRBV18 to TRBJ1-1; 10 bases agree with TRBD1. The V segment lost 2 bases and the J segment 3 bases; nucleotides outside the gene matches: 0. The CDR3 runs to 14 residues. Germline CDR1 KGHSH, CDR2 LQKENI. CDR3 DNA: TGTGCCAGCTCACCAGGGACAGGGGACACTGAAGCTTTCTTT. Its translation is CASSPGTGDTEAFF.

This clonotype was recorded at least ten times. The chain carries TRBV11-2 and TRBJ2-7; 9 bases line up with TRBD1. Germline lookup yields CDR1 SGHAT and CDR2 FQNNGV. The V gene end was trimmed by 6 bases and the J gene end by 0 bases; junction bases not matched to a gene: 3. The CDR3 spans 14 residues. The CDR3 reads CASRLTGGSYEQYF. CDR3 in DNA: TGTGCCAGCAGATTGACAGGGGGCTCCTACGAGCAGTACTTC.

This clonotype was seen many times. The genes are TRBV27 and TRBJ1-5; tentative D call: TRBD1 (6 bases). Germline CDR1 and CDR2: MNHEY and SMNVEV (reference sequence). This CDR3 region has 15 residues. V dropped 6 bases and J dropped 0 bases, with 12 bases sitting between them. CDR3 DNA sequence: TGTGCCAGCAGCACCCAGGGGAATAGCAATCAGCCCCAGCATTTT. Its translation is CASSTQGNSNQPQHF.

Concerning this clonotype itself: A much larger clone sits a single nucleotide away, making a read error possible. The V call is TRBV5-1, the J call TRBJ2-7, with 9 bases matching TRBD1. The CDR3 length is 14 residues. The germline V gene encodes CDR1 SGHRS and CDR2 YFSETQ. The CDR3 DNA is TGCGCCAGCAGCTTGGTACAGGGGGCGGACGATCAGTACTTC. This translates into CASSLVQGADDQYF. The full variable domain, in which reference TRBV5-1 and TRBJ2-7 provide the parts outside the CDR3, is KAGVTQTPRYLIKTRGQQVTLSCSPISGHRSVSWYQQTPGQGLQFLFEYFSETQRNKGNFPGRFSGRQFSNSRSEMNVSTLELGDSALYLCASSLVQGADDQYFGPGTRLTVT.

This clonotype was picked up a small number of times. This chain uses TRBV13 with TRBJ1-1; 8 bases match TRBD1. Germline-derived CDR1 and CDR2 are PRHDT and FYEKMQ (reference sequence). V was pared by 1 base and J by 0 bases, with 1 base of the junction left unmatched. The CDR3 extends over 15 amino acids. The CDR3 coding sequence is TGTGCCAGCAGCTTAGAGACAGGGGTGAACACTGAAGCTTTCTTT. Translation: CASSLETGVNTEAFF.

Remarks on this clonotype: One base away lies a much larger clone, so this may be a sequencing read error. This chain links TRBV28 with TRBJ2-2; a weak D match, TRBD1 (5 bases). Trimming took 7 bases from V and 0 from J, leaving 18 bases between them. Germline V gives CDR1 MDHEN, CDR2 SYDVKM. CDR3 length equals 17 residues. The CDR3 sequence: CASKGSARTPNTGELFF. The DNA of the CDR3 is TGTGCCAGCAAAGGGTCGGCCAGGACACCGAACACCGGGGAGCTGTTTTTT.

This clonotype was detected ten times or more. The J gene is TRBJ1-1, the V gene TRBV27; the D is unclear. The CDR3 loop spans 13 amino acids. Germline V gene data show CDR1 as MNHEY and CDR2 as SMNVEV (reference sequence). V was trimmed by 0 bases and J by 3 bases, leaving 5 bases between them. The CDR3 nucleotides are TGTGCCAGCAGTTTATCCCGGGACACTGAAGCTTTCTTT. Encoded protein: CASSLSRDTEAFF.

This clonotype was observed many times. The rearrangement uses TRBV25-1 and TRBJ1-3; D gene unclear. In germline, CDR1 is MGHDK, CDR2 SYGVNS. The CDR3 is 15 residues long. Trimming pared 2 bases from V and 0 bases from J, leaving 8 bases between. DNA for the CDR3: TGTGCCAGCAGTGAAGGGTCTCACTCTGGAAACACCATATATTTT. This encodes CASSEGSHSGNTIYF.

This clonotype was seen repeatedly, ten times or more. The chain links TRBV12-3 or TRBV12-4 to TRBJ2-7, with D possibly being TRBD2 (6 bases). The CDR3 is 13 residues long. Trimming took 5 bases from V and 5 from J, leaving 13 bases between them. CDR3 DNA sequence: TGTGCCAGCAGTCTACGGGAGCCCCACGAGCAGTACTTC. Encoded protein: CASSLREPHEQYF.

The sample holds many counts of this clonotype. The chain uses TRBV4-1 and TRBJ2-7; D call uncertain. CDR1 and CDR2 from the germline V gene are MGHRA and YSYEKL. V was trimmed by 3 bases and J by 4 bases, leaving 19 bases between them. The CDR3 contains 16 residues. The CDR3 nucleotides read TGCGCCAGCAGCCATGCCAAAAGGTTAAGTTCTTACGAGCAGTACTTC. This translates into CASSHAKRLSSYEQYF.

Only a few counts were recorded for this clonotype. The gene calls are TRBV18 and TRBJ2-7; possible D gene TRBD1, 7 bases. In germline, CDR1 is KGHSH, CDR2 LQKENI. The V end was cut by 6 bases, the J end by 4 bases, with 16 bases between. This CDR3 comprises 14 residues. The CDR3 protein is CASSLPGGKYEQYF. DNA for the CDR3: TGTGCCAGCTCTTTGCCAGGGGGGAAATACGAGCAGTACTTC.

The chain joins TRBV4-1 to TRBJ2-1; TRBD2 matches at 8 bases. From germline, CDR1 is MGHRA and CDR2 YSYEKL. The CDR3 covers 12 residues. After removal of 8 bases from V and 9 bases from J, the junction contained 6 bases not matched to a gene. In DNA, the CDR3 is TGCGCCAGCGGGACTAGTATCTTTGAGCAGTTCTTC. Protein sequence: CASGTSIFEQFF.

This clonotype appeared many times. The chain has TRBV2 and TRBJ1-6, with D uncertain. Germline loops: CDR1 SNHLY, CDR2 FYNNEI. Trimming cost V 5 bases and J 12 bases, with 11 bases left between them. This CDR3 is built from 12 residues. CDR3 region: CASSRAAVPLHF. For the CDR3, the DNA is TGTGCCAGCAGTCGGGCCGCGGTACCCCTCCACTTT.

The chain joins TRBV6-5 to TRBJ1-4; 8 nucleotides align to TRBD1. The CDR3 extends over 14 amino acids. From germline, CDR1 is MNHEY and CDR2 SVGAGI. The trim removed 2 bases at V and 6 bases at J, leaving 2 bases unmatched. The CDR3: CASSYGQGYEKLFF. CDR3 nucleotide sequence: TGTGCCAGCAGTTACGGACAGGGCTATGAAAAACTGTTTTTT.

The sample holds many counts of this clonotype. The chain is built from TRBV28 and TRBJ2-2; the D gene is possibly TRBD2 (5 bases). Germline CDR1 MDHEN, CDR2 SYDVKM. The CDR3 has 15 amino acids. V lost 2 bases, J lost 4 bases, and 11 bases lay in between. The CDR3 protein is CASSLEGIVTGELFF. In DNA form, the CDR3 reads TGTGCCAGCAGTTTAGAGGGAATCGTCACCGGGGAGCTGTTTTTT.

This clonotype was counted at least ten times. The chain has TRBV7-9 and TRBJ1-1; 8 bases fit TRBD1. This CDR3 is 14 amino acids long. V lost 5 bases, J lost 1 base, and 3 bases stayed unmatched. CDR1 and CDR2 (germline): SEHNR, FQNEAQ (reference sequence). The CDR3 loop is CASSLQGANTEAFF. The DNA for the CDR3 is TGTGCCAGCAGCCTGCAGGGGGCGAACACTGAAGCTTTCTTT. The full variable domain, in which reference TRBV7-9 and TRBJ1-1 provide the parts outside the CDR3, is DTGVSQNPRHKITKRGQNVTFRCDPISEHNRLYWYRQTLGQGPEFLTYFQNEAQLEKSRLLSDRFSAERPKGSFSTLEIQRTEQGDSAMYLCASSLQGANTEAFFGQGTRLTVV.

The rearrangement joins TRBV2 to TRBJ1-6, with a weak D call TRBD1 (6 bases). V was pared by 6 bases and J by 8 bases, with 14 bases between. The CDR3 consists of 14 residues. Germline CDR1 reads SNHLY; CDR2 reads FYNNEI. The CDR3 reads CASSYRAADSPLHF. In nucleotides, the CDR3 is TGTGCCAGCAGCTACAGGGCCGCGGATTCACCCCTCCACTTT. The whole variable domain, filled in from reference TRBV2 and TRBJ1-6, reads EPEVTQTPSHQVTQMGQEVILRCVPISNHLYFYWYRQILGQKVEFLVSFYNNEISEKSEIFDDQFSVERPDGSNFTLKIRSTKLEDSAMYFCASSYRAADSPLHFGNGTRLTVT.

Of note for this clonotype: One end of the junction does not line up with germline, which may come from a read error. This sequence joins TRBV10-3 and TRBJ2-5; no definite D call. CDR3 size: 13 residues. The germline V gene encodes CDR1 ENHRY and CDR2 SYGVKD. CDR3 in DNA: TGTGCCATCAGGTTTAACTTACAAGAGACCCGGTGCTTC. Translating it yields CAIRFNLQETRCF.